Shown below are 2 T cell receptor beta chains from a single sample sequenced in a study of blood T cell repertoires in COVID-19. Using immunoSEQ multiplex PCR, the repertoire was profiled, and TCRdb retains in-frame clones only, with some absent. The repertoire includes about 220,000 clones, about four fifths of them detected once, and about 3.2% sits in the top ten. The sample comprised PBMCs or T cells enriched from blood (not recorded which). These TCRs come from a woman between 55 and 75 years old who had recovered from COVID-19.

The gene calls are TRBV6-5 and TRBJ1-5; D perhaps matches TRBD1 (6 bases). Germline CDR1 and CDR2: MNHEY and SVGAGI. The V gene lost 6 bases and the J gene lost 3 bases, with 9 bases spanning the gap. The CDR3 spans 13 residues. DNA for the CDR3: TGTGCCAGCAGCGGACAGTCCAATCAGCCCCAGCATTTT. This translates into CASSGQSNQPQHF.

This clone was seen a single time. The chain links TRBV18 to TRBJ2-6, with a possible D match to TRBD2 (6 bases). V was cut by 3 bases and J by 0 bases, with 12 bases left in between. The germline V gene has CDR1 KGHSH and CDR2 LQKENI. CDR3 length: 17 residues. The chain's CDR3 is CASSPGGLTSGANVLTF. The CDR3 DNA is TGTGCCAGCTCACCGGGGGGACTGACCTCTGGGGCCAACGTCCTGACTTTC.